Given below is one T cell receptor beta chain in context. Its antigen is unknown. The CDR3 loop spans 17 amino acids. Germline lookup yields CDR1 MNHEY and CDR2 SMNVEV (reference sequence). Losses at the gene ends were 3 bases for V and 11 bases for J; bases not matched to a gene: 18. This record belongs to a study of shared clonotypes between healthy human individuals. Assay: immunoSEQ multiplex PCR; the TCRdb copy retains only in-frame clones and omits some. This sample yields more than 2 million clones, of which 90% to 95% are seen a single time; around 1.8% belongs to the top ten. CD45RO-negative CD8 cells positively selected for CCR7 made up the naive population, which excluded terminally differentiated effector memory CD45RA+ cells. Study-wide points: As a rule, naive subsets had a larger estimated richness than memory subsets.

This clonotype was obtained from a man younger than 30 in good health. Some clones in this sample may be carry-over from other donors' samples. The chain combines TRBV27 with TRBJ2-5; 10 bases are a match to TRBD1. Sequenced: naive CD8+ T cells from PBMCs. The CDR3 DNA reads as TGTGCCAGCAGTTTGATAGTTCCCGGGACAGGGGCGGGGGAGCAGTACTTC. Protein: CASSLIVPGTGAGEQYF.